A selection of T cell receptor beta chains follows, all from one sample in a study of CD8 T cells in Susac syndrome. TCRdb ran MiXCR on the immunoSEQ multiplex PCR reads and lists one entry per CDR3 protein. The repertoire includes over 120,000 distinct CDR3 sequences, around 93% of them detected once, and approximately 0.13% sits in the top ten. Input material: CD4+ T cells from PBMCs. These receptors originate from a human donor with Susac syndrome. Both conserved end residues are part of each CDR3. Clone size is shown for a subset of rows, as once, few, many or a class of expanded clone.

cdr3_aa clone_size j_call v_call
CATSDRTVRSAVQETQYF - TRBJ2-5 TRBV24-1
CASSQKGRTQYF - TRBJ2-5 TRBV3-1
CSVEGRRYEQYF - TRBJ2-7 TRBV29-1
CRKGWSPNTEAFF - TRBJ1-1 TRBV29-1
CASSLVGKGGISNQPQHF - TRBJ1-5 TRBV7-9
CASSQVSNEKLFF - TRBJ1-4 TRBV3-1
CASSLKDMNTEAFF - TRBJ1-1 TRBV27
CASNSGGSSSYEQYF - TRBJ2-7 TRBV5-1
CASSLFRGRTEAFF - TRBJ1-1 TRBV3-1
CAWSVIGNTEAFF - TRBJ1-1 TRBV30
CAWSADREQPQHF - TRBJ1-5 TRBV30
CASSRLFSGGEKLFF - TRBJ1-4 TRBV7-8
CSALDTVSTDTQYF - TRBJ2-3 TRBV20-1
CASSAKGGQGAGYTF - TRBJ1-2 TRBV13
CASSSPPRAVSPLHF - TRBJ1-6 TRBV28
CASSLGASRDAGELFF - TRBJ2-2 TRBV11-3
CASSLENSGAEQFF - TRBJ2-1 TRBV5-1
CASSWTGSGNTIYF - TRBJ1-3 TRBV6-6
CASSLSAASSYNEQFF - TRBJ2-1 TRBV5-1
CASSLAMVQGKEYF once TRBJ2-3 TRBV12-3/TRBV12-4
CASSKVPRATEAFF - TRBJ1-1 TRBV12-3/TRBV12-4
CSAREGGRSNEQFF - TRBJ2-1 TRBV20-1
CATSFDSRGTQYF - TRBJ2-5 TRBV15
CASSFGRPKNYGYTF - TRBJ1-2 TRBV27
CSASVGELSGNTIYF - TRBJ1-3 TRBV20-1
CASSLERGLAGGPYEQYF - TRBJ2-7 TRBV12-3/TRBV12-4
CSVDDTTGSGANVLTF once TRBJ2-6 TRBV29-1
CSASLTASTDTQYF - TRBJ2-3 TRBV20-1
CAWSVPRRRGYTF - TRBJ1-2 TRBV30
CARTWEQYF - TRBJ2-7 TRBV28
CSARIAGAPRYQETQYF - TRBJ2-5 TRBV20-1
CASSQVGRAETQYF - TRBJ2-5 TRBV4-2
CAISGTDLAVQYF - TRBJ2-4 TRBV10-3
CASRRGGGTGELFF - TRBJ2-2 TRBV6-6
CASSRETPREGDTGELFF - TRBJ2-2 TRBV4-2
CASSAGLSTDTQYF - TRBJ2-3 TRBV2
CASSERAGGETQYF - TRBJ2-5 TRBV25-1
CACPRTAGTGKDYGYTF - TRBJ1-2 TRBV30
CASSQDRGSYGYTF - TRBJ1-2 TRBV3-1
CATSRDRGPGPHTQYF - TRBJ2-3 TRBV15
CASSARGGGLAGVEEQYF - TRBJ2-7 TRBV9
CSAREEGSGNEQFF - TRBJ2-1 TRBV20-1
CASSLFGAVTDTQYF - TRBJ2-3 TRBV7-9
CASSQDKYRDYNEQFF - TRBJ2-1 TRBV4-1
CASSFFGGYQPQHF - TRBJ1-5 TRBV28
CASRKGTNNSPLHF - TRBJ1-6 TRBV7-9
CAWARSGELFF - TRBJ2-2 TRBV30
CASSGQVSYEQYF - TRBJ2-7 TRBV2
CSARVSTGAYNEQFF - TRBJ2-1 TRBV20-1
CASSSAGLNGYTF - TRBJ1-2 TRBV7-9
CASSLRLGQDQETQYF - TRBJ2-5 TRBV12-3/TRBV12-4
CSARDLVGLSYNEQFF once TRBJ2-1 TRBV20-1
CSASRLAGGTDTQYF - TRBJ2-3 TRBV20-1
CASSLKAEQYF - TRBJ2-7 TRBV7-2
CSASYLSYEQYF - TRBJ2-7 TRBV20-1
CASRVRSDIPGGGYTF - TRBJ1-2 TRBV5-1
CASSPQGASGTEAFF - TRBJ1-1 TRBV18
CSAREPGRESTEAFF - TRBJ1-1 TRBV20-1
CASSQDPGTGLYF - TRBJ2-7 TRBV3-1